These 12 T cell receptor beta chains were all obtained from the same sample, sequenced in a study of T cell changes during pregnancy in multiple sclerosis. Clones were sequenced by immunoSEQ multiplex PCR, and TCRdb holds only the in-frame ones, with some missing. The sample has tens of thousands of clones; 70% to 90% are singletons. Material: CD8+ T cells from peripheral blood mononuclear cells, obtained after pregnancy. Receptor source: a female donor in good health, enrolled as a control in a pregnancy study.

This rearrangement joins TRBV6-1 to TRBJ1-2; no reliable D call. V lost 5 bases to trimming and J lost 4 bases, with 8 bases between them. Germline V gene sequence: CDR1 MNHNS, CDR2 SASEGT. The CDR3 covers 12 residues. The CDR3 spells CASSPGGYGYTF. DNA of the CDR3: TGTGCCAGCAGTCCAGGAGGCTATGGCTACACCTTC.

This chain joins TRBV6-5 and TRBJ2-1; a weak D match, TRBD1 (6 bases). Germline V gene lookup returns CDR1 MNHEY and CDR2 SVGAGI. Trimming left V 5 bases short and J 2 bases short, with 13 bases between. CDR3 size: 15 residues. The CDR3 spells CASSAQGRAYNEQFF. Here the CDR3 DNA reads TGTGCCAGCAGTGCTCAGGGGCGCGCCTACAATGAGCAGTTCTTC.

The chain carries TRBV5-1 and TRBJ2-2, with D maybe TRBD1 (5 bases). CDR1 and CDR2 (germline): SGHRS, YFSETQ. This CDR3 has 13 amino acids. V was cut by 3 bases and J by 5 bases, with 8 bases left in between. In DNA, the CDR3 is TGCGCCAGCAGCTCAGGGCAGACCGGGGAGCTGTTTTTT. It specifies CASSSGQTGELFF.

This chain uses TRBV18 with TRBJ2-1; D possibly corresponds to TRBD1 (6 bases). The CDR3 consists of 14 residues. The germline CDR1 and CDR2 sequences are KGHSH and LQKENI. V was cut by 6 bases and J by 8 bases, with 17 bases left in between. The CDR3 nucleotides are TGTGCCAGCTCGCTCGACCCACAGGGTGATGAGCAGTTCTTC. Encoded protein: CASSLDPQGDEQFF.

In DNA form, the CDR3 reads TGTGCCAGCAGAGGGCGGGGGTACGAGCAGTACTTC. It encodes CASRGRGYEQYF. The chain combines TRBV27 with TRBJ2-7, with 7 nucleotides matching TRBD2. The J segment lost 4 bases and the V segment lost 6 bases, leaving 3 bases of the junction unmatched. The CDR3 extends over 12 amino acids. Germline values: CDR1 MNHEY, CDR2 SMNVEV (reference sequence).

This chain connects TRBV2 to TRBJ1-2; weak D call: TRBD1 (6 bases). CDR1 and CDR2 (germline): SNHLY, FYNNEI. The CDR3 sequence is 14 residues long. Trimming took off 1 base at V and 2 bases at J, with 8 bases between the two ends. The chain's CDR3 is CASSEGTVNYGYTF. DNA for the CDR3: TGTGCCAGCAGTGAAGGGACAGTGAACTATGGCTACACCTTC.

As for this clone: Other nucleotide sequences from this sample produce the same CDR3. V is TRBV9 and J is TRBJ2-2, with D perhaps matching TRBD2 (5 bases). Germline loops: CDR1 SGDLS, CDR2 YYNGEE. This CDR3 region has 13 residues. The germline V and J ends were trimmed by 0 bases and 5 bases, with 5 bases remaining between them. The CDR3 nucleotides read TGTGCCAGCAGCGTAGGAGGGACCGGGGAGCTGTTTTTT. Its translation: CASSVGGTGELFF.

The J gene is TRBJ2-5, the V gene TRBV11-2; 10 bases align to TRBD1. The CDR3 is made up of 16 amino acids. V gave up 1 base and J gave up 4 bases; unmatched junction bases: 6. Germline V lookup: CDR1 SGHAT, CDR2 FQNNGV. This CDR3 reads CASSLGGQGLGETQYF. The DNA of the CDR3 is TGTGCCAGCAGCTTAGGGGGACAGGGGCTGGGAGAGACCCAGTACTTC. Full variable domain (missing parts from reference TRBV11-2 and TRBJ2-5): EAGVAQSPRYKIIEKRQSVAFWCNPISGHATLYWYQQILGQGPKLLIQFQNNGVVDDSQLPKDRFSAERLKGVDSTLKIQPAKLEDSAVYLCASSLGGQGLGETQYFGPGTRLLVL.

The CDR3 region has the DNA TGTGCCAGCAGCTTAGTGGGACCCGGGACAGGCTTCAATCAGCCCCAGCATTTT. It is translated as CASSLVGPGTGFNQPQHF. This chain links TRBV7-2 with TRBJ1-5, with 8 bases lining up with TRBD1. The CDR3 sequence is 18 residues long. Looked up from germline, CDR1 is SGHTA and CDR2 is FQGNSA. V shed 1 base and J 3 bases; nucleotides not matched to a gene: 11.

The V and J genes are TRBV4-3 and TRBJ1-1, with a tentative D call TRBD1 (6 bases). This CDR3 has 15 amino acids. The V gene's germline CDR1 is LGHNA and CDR2 YSLEER. V lost 3 bases, J lost 4 bases, and 15 bases lay in between. The CDR3 here is CASSQLLGGGTEAFF. In DNA form, the CDR3 reads TGCGCCAGCAGCCAGCTCTTAGGGGGGGGCACTGAAGCTTTCTTT.

The sample holds one count of this clone. This chain joins TRBV7-9 and TRBJ2-1; 10 bases align to TRBD1. This CDR3 comprises 14 residues. Unmatched junction bases numbered 5, after V lost 5 bases and J lost 7 bases. Germline assignment: CDR1 SEHNR and CDR2 FQNEAQ (reference sequence). The DNA of the CDR3 is TGTGCCAGCAGCACCCGGACAGGGGGGAATGAGCAGTTCTTC. This codes for CASSTRTGGNEQFF.

The CDR3 loop reads CASSLFPGTGMGGYTF. As DNA, the CDR3 is TGTGCCAGCAGCCTATTCCCCGGGACAGGGATGGGAGGCTACACCTTC. This chain connects TRBV5-6 to TRBJ1-2; TRBD1 matches 9 bases. CDR3 length equals 16 residues. V gave up 4 bases and J gave up 8 bases; unmatched junction bases: 15. Germline loops: CDR1 SGHDT, CDR2 YYEEEE. The variable domain in full, completed from reference TRBV5-6 and TRBJ1-2, reads DAGVTQSPTHLIKTRGQQVTLRCSPKSGHDTVSWYQQALGQGPQFIFQYYEEEERQRGNFPDRFSGHQFPNYSSELNVNALLLGDSALYLCASSLFPGTGMGGYTFGSGTRLTVV.